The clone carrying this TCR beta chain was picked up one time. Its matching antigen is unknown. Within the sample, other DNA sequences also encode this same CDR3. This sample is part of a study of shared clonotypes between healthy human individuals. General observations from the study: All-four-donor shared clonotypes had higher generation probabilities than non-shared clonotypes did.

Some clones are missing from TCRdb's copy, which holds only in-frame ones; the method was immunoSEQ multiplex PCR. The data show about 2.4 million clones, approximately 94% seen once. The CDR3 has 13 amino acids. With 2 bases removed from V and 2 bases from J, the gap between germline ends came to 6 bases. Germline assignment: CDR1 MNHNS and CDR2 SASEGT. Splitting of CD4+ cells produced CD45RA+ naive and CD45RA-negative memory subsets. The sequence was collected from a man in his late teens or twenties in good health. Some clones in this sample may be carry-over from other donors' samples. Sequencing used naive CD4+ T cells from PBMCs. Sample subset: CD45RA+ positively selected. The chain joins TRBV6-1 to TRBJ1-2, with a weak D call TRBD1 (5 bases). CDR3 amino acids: CASSENRNYGYTF. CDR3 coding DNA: TGTGCCAGCAGTGAAAACAGGAACTATGGCTACACCTTC.